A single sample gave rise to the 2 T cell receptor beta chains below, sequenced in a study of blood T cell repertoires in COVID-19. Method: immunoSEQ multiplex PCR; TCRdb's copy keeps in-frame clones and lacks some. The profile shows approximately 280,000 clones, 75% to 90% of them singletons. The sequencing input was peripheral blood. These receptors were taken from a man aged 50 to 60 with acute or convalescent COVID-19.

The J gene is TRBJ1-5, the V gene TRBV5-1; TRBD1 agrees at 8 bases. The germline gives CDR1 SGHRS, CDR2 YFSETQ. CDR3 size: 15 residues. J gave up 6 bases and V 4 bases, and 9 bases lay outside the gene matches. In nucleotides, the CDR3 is TGCGCCAGCAGCCCCGGACAGGGCGGTAGTCAGCCCCAGCATTTT. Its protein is CASSPGQGGSQPQHF.

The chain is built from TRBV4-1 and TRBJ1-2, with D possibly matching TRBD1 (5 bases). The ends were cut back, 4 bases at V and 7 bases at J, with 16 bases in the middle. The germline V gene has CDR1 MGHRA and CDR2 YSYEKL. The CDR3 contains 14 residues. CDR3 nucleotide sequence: TGCGCCAGCAGCCTCCAGGGTGGTTTGGGTGGCTACACCTTC. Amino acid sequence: CASSLQGGLGGYTF.